This TCR beta chain was profiled in a study of T cells in Graves' hyperthyroidism and ophthalmopathy. General observations from the study: In the blood, most expanded thyroid clonotypes above 0.001 appeared as well.

TCR beta CDR3 regions were amplified from RNA transcripts. The HTBI primer set was used in a first-round RT-PCR of the TCR CDR3. TCRdb analysed the multiplex PCR reads with MiXCR anew, one entry per CDR3 protein. The sample consists of about 350,000 distinct CDR3 sequences, approximately 13% of them appearing once. This clonotype has just a few counts. Its target is unknown. Diagnosis relied on clinical symptoms, serum thyroxine and TRAb, thyroid ultrasound and orbital computed tomography. The CDR3 is 17 residues long. Germline V CDR1 and CDR2: SGHRS, YFSETQ. The V segment lost 0 bases and the J segment 10 bases; nucleotides outside the gene matches: 9.

This sequence joins TRBV5-1 and TRBJ2-1; the match to TRBD2 covers 14 bases. Material for sequencing was blood. This sequence was found in a woman in her 30s with Graves' hyperthyroidism. The CDR3: CASSLAPGLAGGGEQFF. The CDR3 bases are TGCGCCAGCAGCTTGGCCCCCGGACTAGCGGGAGGAGGGGAGCAGTTCTTC.